This T cell receptor (beta chain) derives from a study of blood T cell repertoires in COVID-19. Profiled with immunoSEQ multiplex PCR; TCRdb holds only in-frame clones, not every one. This sample carries approximately 170,000 clones, around 82% of them seen once, and the ten largest clones take approximately 18%. Germline V CDR1 and CDR2: ENHRY, SYGVKD. The junction had 2 bases not matched to a gene; V was cut back by 0 bases and J by 1 base. The CDR3 runs to 16 residues. The clonotype originates from a woman aged 70-85 years who had recovered from COVID-19. The chain has TRBV10-3 and TRBJ2-2; 7 bases line up with TRBD1. Sequencing input: peripheral blood. For the CDR3, the DNA is TGTGCCATCAGTGAGTCCGGGACAGAGAACACCGGGGAGCTGTTTTTT. Its protein product is CAISESGTENTGELFF.